The 28 T cell receptor beta chains below all came from one sample that was sequenced in a study of blood T cell repertoires in COVID-19. The protocol was immunoSEQ multiplex PCR, while the TCRdb copy is restricted to in-frame clones and leaves out a portion. The sample includes under 300,000 clones, approximately 85% of them seen just once. Sequencing was done on a sample of peripheral blood. The receptors originated from a man older than 75 with acute or convalescent COVID-19.

V is TRBV19 and J is TRBJ2-7; 7 bases fit TRBD1. Looked up from germline, CDR1 is LNHDA and CDR2 is SQIVND (reference sequence). CDR3 length equals 16 residues. V lost 4 bases to trimming and J lost 6 bases; unmatched junction nucleotides: 15. CDR3 sequence reads: CASSNGVTGSGAEQYF. CDR3 DNA sequence: TGTGCCAGTAGTAATGGGGTGACAGGGAGTGGAGCCGAGCAGTACTTC.

The chain links TRBV15 to TRBJ1-1, with D perhaps matching TRBD1 (5 bases). In germline, CDR1 is LNHNV, CDR2 YYDKDF (reference sequence). The CDR3 runs to 16 residues. The V gene lost 1 base and the J gene lost 3 bases, with 15 bases spanning the gap. The chain's CDR3 is CATSRGQAGRHTEAFF. The CDR3 DNA sequence: TGTGCCACCAGCAGAGGGCAAGCGGGACGGCACACTGAAGCTTTCTTT.

The rearrangement joins TRBV11-1 to TRBJ2-3, with 8 positions matching TRBD1. The ends lost 4 bases at V and 4 bases at J; junction bases unmatched: 7. Germline V gives CDR1 SGHAT, CDR2 FQDESV (reference sequence). The CDR3 spans 15 residues. The CDR3 DNA is TGTGCCAGCAGCTCATTAGGACAGGGACCAGATACGCAGTATTTT. Translated: CASSSLGQGPDTQYF.

The J gene is TRBJ1-5, the V gene TRBV7-9; 10 nucleotides match TRBD1. The CDR3 has 15 residues. J gave up 4 bases and V 4 bases, and 4 bases lay outside the gene matches. In germline, CDR1 is SEHNR, CDR2 FQNEAQ (reference sequence). For the CDR3, the DNA is TGTGCCAGCAGCTACGGGACAGGGGTTAATCAGCCCCAGCATTTT. Protein: CASSYGTGVNQPQHF.

Here the CDR3 DNA reads TGTGCCAGCAGTTCCCCGAGGGGGCTAGCGGGGGTCTACGAGCAGTACTTC. It translates to CASSSPRGLAGVYEQYF. V and J are TRBV27 and TRBJ2-7; 10 bases fit TRBD2. This CDR3 is built from 17 residues. Germline assignment: CDR1 MNHEY and CDR2 SMNVEV (reference sequence). Trimming took 4 bases from V and 3 from J; bases not matched to a gene: 12.

This clone has just a few counts. The rearrangement joins TRBV7-9 to TRBJ1-5; no definite D call. Germline lookup yields CDR1 SEHNR and CDR2 FQNEAQ (reference sequence). The CDR3 spans 14 residues. The germline V and J ends were trimmed by 1 base and 2 bases, with 6 bases remaining between them. Written as DNA, the CDR3 is TGTGCCAGCAGCTTAGAGCCCGGCAATCAGCCCCAGCATTTT. Its protein product is CASSLEPGNQPQHF.

The chain has TRBV19 and TRBJ2-2; D is uncertain. With 6 bases removed from V and 0 bases from J, the gap between germline ends came to 11 bases. The CDR3 loop spans 15 amino acids. CDR1 LNHDA and CDR2 SQIVND come from the germline V gene (reference sequence). CDR3 sequence: CASRFAGANTGELFF. The CDR3 coding sequence is TGTGCCAGTAGGTTCGCAGGCGCGAACACCGGGGAGCTGTTTTTT.

The chain is built from TRBV6-5 and TRBJ1-6; 7 positions match TRBD1. The V gene's germline CDR1 is MNHEY and CDR2 SVGAGI. This CDR3 has 14 amino acids. The ends lost 6 bases at V and 2 bases at J; junction bases unmatched: 1. The CDR3 DNA reads TGTGCCAGCAGGGGGACAGCCTATAATTCACCCCTCCACTTT. Protein product: CASRGTAYNSPLHF.

About this clone itself: This specimen includes other DNA sequences encoding the same CDR3. The chain links TRBV27 to TRBJ2-2; 8 positions agree with TRBD1. Germline CDR1 is MNHEY and CDR2 is SMNVEV (reference sequence). The J segment lost 1 base and the V segment lost 4 bases, leaving 5 bases of the junction unmatched. CDR3 size: 16 residues. CDR3 coding DNA: TGTGCCAGCAGTTCCAGGGGGCGCGTGAACACCGGGGAGCTGTTTTTT. Protein sequence: CASSSRGRVNTGELFF.

The chain employs TRBV2 and TRBJ1-2; D call uncertain. The CDR3 loop spans 13 amino acids. Between the trimmed V and J ends, which lost 0 bases and 4 bases, there was a span of 6 bases. Germline V CDR1 and CDR2: SNHLY, FYNNEI. The CDR3 nucleotides read TGTGCCAGCAGTGAAGCTAGAGGCTATGGCTACACCTTC. It is translated as CASSEARGYGYTF.

This clone has just one count. V is TRBV5-1 and J is TRBJ1-1; D is ambiguous. The germline CDR1 and CDR2 sequences are SGHRS and YFSETQ. Deletions cut 0 bases from V and 0 bases from J, with 6 bases between. The CDR3 contains 14 residues. CDR3 coding DNA: TGCGCCAGCAGCTTGGAACGGTTGAACACTGAAGCTTTCTTT. It translates to CASSLERLNTEAFF.

This rearrangement joins TRBV19 to TRBJ1-5; TRBD1 agrees at 8 bases. The germline V gene encodes CDR1 LNHDA and CDR2 SQIVND (reference sequence). The CDR3 runs 15 residues. V was pared by 3 bases and J by 3 bases, with 4 bases of the junction left unmatched. The CDR3 spells CASSMGRGHNQPQHF. CDR3 DNA: TGTGCCAGTAGTATGGGCAGGGGGCACAATCAGCCCCAGCATTTT. The entire variable domain, with the rest obtained from reference TRBV19 and TRBJ1-5, is as follows: DGGITQSPKYLFRKEGQNVTLSCEQNLNHDAMYWYRQDPGQGLRLIYYSQIVNDFQKGDIAEGYSVSREKKESFPLTVTSAQKNPTAFYLCASSMGRGHNQPQHFGDGTRLSIL.

This clone was seen once. The chain uses TRBV25-1 and TRBJ1-6; a possible D gene is TRBD1 (6 bases). V was trimmed by 5 bases and J by 13 bases, leaving 18 bases between them. Germline V gene sequence: CDR1 MGHDK, CDR2 SYGVNS. The CDR3 contains 14 residues. CDR3 sequence (DNA): TGTGCCAGCAGTTATGGACAGATGTTTGGTCCCCTCCACTTT. This gives the protein CASSYGQMFGPLHF.

The chain has TRBV5-1 and TRBJ2-5; 7 bases agree with TRBD2. This CDR3 is 13 amino acids long. Germline V gene data show CDR1 as SGHRS and CDR2 as YFSETQ. With V trimmed by 7 bases and J by 1 base, 4 bases remained unmatched. The DNA for the CDR3 is TGCGCCAGCGGTTCTAGCGGCCAAGAGACCCAGTACTTC. Encoded protein: CASGSSGQETQYF.

The chain joins TRBV5-4 to TRBJ2-5, with D unclear. Germline CDR1 and CDR2: SGHNT and YYREEE (reference sequence). Trimming removed 1 base at V and 1 base at J, with 5 bases between. CDR3 size: 13 residues. The CDR3 nucleotides are TGTGCCAGCAGCTTGCAGGTCCAAGAGACCCAGTACTTC. This gives the protein CASSLQVQETQYF.

This clone was seen only once. V usage is TRBV3-1 (or the pseudogene TRBV3-2) and J usage is TRBJ1-2; TRBD1 might be the D (5 bases). The germline V gene has CDR1 LGHDT and CDR2 YNNKEL (reference sequence). This CDR3 is built from 15 residues. With 0 bases removed from V and 2 bases from J, the gap between germline ends came to 10 bases. CDR3 bases: TGTGCCAGCAGCCAAGATCGGCAGGGCAACTATGGCTACACCTTC. The encoded protein is CASSQDRQGNYGYTF.

V usage is TRBV5-3 and J usage is TRBJ1-5, with 10 positions matching TRBD1. TRBV5-3 is designated an ORF whose function remains uncertain. The V and J ends lost 4 bases and 6 bases, in that order; junction bases with no gene match: 10. CDR3 length equals 16 residues. CDR3 protein: CARSPAGDRGFQPQHF. In nucleotides, the CDR3 is TGTGCCAGAAGCCCGGCAGGGGACAGGGGTTTTCAGCCCCAGCATTTT.

This chain connects TRBV7-6 to TRBJ1-2; 7 bases map to TRBD1. The CDR3 is 15 amino acids. Germline V lookup: CDR1 SGHVS, CDR2 FNYEAQ. The trim removed 5 bases at V and 4 bases at J, leaving 10 bases unmatched. The CDR3 loop is CASSPRGRGVYGYTF. DNA of the CDR3: TGTGCCAGCAGCCCGAGAGGCAGGGGGGTCTATGGCTACACCTTC.

The rearrangement joins TRBV19 to TRBJ1-5; 7 positions agree with TRBD1. Looked up from germline, CDR1 is LNHDA and CDR2 is SQIVND (reference sequence). V shed 2 bases and J 3 bases; nucleotides not matched to a gene: 10. The CDR3 spans 17 residues. The CDR3 reads CASSIPGQLDNNQPQHF. DNA of the CDR3: TGTGCCAGTAGTATACCGGGACAGTTGGATAACAATCAGCCCCAGCATTTT.

The chain is built from TRBV12-5 and TRBJ2-1; the match to TRBD2 covers 7 bases. V lost 5 bases and J lost 10; bases outside the gene matches: 5. This CDR3 spans 12 amino acids. In germline, CDR1 is LGHNT, CDR2 FRNRAP. The DNA of the CDR3 is TGTGCTAGTGGTCCCGGACTAGGGGAGCAGTTCTTC. Translation gives CASGPGLGEQFF.

The chain uses TRBV6-5 and TRBJ1-1; 10 bases are a match to TRBD1. Per germline, CDR1 MNHEY and CDR2 SVGAGI. With V trimmed by 6 bases and J by 5 bases, 9 bases remained unmatched. This CDR3 comprises 15 residues. CDR3 coding DNA: TGTGCCAGCAGGAGACAGGGGGCGAGTGGGACTGAAGCTTTCTTT. Its translation: CASRRQGASGTEAFF.

J is TRBJ2-5 and V is TRBV11-2; 8 nucleotides match TRBD1. The V and J ends lost 5 bases and 5 bases, in that order; junction bases with no gene match: 4. CDR3 length: 13 amino acids. From germline, CDR1 is SGHAT and CDR2 FQNNGV. The CDR3 protein is CASSPGGGETQYF. The CDR3 nucleotides read TGTGCCAGCAGCCCAGGGGGCGGTGAGACCCAGTACTTC.

The chain recombines TRBV18 with TRBJ1-5; D is undetermined. The V gene's germline CDR1 is KGHSH and CDR2 LQKENI. V gave up 3 bases and J gave up 6 bases, with 6 bases separating them. The CDR3 runs 12 residues. The CDR3 here is CASSPSGQPQHF. The CDR3 DNA sequence: TGTGCCAGCTCACCCTCAGGTCAGCCCCAGCATTTT.

This chain joins TRBV2 and TRBJ2-3, with TRBD2 identical over 9 bases. Germline V CDR1 and CDR2: SNHLY, FYNNEI. This CDR3 has 16 amino acids. V shed 6 bases and J 1 base; nucleotides not matched to a gene: 8. The CDR3 DNA reads as TGTGCCAGCAGGAGCGGGAGCGGGGGGCGCACAGATACGCAGTATTTT. Encoded protein: CASRSGSGGRTDTQYF.

About this clone: This CDR3 is also generated by other DNA sequences in the sample. This rearrangement joins TRBV3-1 (or the pseudogene TRBV3-2) to TRBJ1-2; 7 positions agree with TRBD1. The CDR3 totals 16 residues. Germline-derived CDR1 and CDR2 are LGHDT and YNNKEL (reference sequence). J lost 0 bases, V lost 0 bases, and 4 bases had no gene match. The CDR3 reads CASSQDSGTANYGYTF. Written as DNA, the CDR3 is TGTGCCAGCAGCCAAGATTCCGGGACAGCTAACTATGGCTACACCTTC.

V usage is TRBV19 and J usage is TRBJ2-7, with 7 bases fitting TRBD1. The trim removed 6 bases at V and 3 bases at J, leaving 11 bases unmatched. This CDR3 region has 15 residues. Looked up from germline, CDR1 is LNHDA and CDR2 is SQIVND (reference sequence). CDR3 coding DNA: TGTGCCAGTAGAAATTCCCTCCGGGACAGCTACGAGCAGTACTTC. It codes for CASRNSLRDSYEQYF.

V is TRBV9 and J is TRBJ2-3, with D possibly matching TRBD2 (5 bases). This CDR3 spans 15 amino acids. Germline values: CDR1 SGDLS, CDR2 YYNGEE. Trimming cost V 3 bases and J 0 bases, with 11 bases left between them. CDR3 bases: TGTGCCAGCAGCGCCAGGACTGGAAGCACAGATACGCAGTATTTT. This translates into CASSARTGSTDTQYF.

The genes are TRBV4-3 and TRBJ1-4, with a weak D call TRBD1 (6 bases). The length of the CDR3 is 15 residues. CDR1 is LGHNA and CDR2 is YSLEER in the germline V gene. The V gene lost 1 base and the J gene lost 7 bases, with 13 bases spanning the gap. The CDR3 is CASSQGTGISEKLFF. The CDR3 DNA reads TGCGCCAGCAGCCAAGGCACAGGGATAAGTGAAAAACTGTTTTTT.